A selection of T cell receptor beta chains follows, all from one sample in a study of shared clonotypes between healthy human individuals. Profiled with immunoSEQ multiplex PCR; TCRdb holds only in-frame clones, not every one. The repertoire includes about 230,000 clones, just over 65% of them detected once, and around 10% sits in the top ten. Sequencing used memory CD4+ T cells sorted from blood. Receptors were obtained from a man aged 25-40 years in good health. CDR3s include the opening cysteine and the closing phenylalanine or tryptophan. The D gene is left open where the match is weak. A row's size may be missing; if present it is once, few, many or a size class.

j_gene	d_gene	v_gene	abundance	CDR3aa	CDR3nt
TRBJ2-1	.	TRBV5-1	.	CASSLISAYNEQFF	TGCGCCAGCAGCTTGATAAGCGCCTACAATGAGCAGTTCTTC
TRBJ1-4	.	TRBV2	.	CASSDGKGIQKLFF	TGTGCCAGCAGTGATGGAAAAGGGATTCAAAAACTGTTTTTT
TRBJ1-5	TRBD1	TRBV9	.	CASSEGQGYSNQPQHF	TGTGCCAGCAGCGAGGGACAGGGGTACAGCAATCAGCCCCAGCATTTT
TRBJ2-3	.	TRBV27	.	CASSLGAGVTDTQYF	TGTGCCAGCAGTTTGGGGGCGGGAGTAACAGATACGCAGTATTTT
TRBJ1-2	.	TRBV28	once	CASSQPVPGRYGYTF	TGTGCCAGCAGTCAACCCGTCCCAGGGAGGTATGGCTACACCTTC
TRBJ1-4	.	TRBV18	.	CASSPQTSGGEKLFF	TGTGCCAGCTCACCACAGACCTCGGGGGGTGAAAAACTGTTTTTT
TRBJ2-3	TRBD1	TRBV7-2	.	CASSTGADTQYF	TGTGCCAGCAGCACAGGGGCAGATACGCAGTATTTT
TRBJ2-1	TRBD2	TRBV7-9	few	CASSLALAGTYNEQFF	TGTGCCAGCAGCTTAGCCCTAGCGGGGACCTACAATGAGCAGTTCTTC
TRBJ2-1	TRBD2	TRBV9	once	CASSQPGLATYNEQFF	TGTGCCAGCAGCCAGCCGGGACTAGCGACCTACAATGAGCAGTTCTTC
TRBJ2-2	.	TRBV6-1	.	CASRQGNTGELFF	TGTGCCAGCAGACAGGGTAACACCGGGGAGCTGTTTTTT
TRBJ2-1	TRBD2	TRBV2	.	CASRKSGGSYNEQFF	TGTGCCAGCAGAAAAAGCGGGGGCTCCTACAATGAGCAGTTCTTC
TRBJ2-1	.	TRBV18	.	CASSPPLRYPEQFF	TGTGCCAGCTCACCACCGTTGCGCTATCCTGAGCAGTTCTTC
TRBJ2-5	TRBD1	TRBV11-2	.	CASSLEQGETQYF	TGTGCCAGCAGCTTAGAACAGGGGGAGACCCAGTACTTC
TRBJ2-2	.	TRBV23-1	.	CASSGNDPGELFF	TGCGCCAGCTCAGGAAACGATCCCGGGGAGCTGTTTTTT
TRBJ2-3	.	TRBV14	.	CASSHPGSPHTQYF	TGTGCCAGCAGCCATCCCGGGAGTCCCCATACGCAGTATTTT
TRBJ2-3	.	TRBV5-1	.	CASSPTVSGRTDTQYF	TGCGCCAGCAGCCCGACGGTCAGCGGGCGCACAGATACGCAGTATTTT
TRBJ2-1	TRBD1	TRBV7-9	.	CASSRQGAHYNEQFF	TGTGCCAGCAGCAGACAGGGGGCGCACTACAATGAGCAGTTCTTC
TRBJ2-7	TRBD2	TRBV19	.	CASRRGLAGGEQYF	TGTGCCAGTAGGAGAGGTCTAGCGGGAGGTGAGCAGTACTTC
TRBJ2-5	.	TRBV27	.	CASSALGGQETQYF	TGTGCCAGCAGTGCCCTGGGGGGCCAAGAGACCCAGTACTTC
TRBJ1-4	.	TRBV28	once	CASSFGTENEKLFF	TGTGCCAGCAGTTTTGGGACGGAAAATGAAAAACTGTTTTTT
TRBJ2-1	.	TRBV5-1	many	CASTVGILGDEQFF	TGCGCCAGCACGGTCGGTATCCTCGGGGATGAGCAGTTCTTC
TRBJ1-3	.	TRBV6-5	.	CASSYDPSGNTIYF	TGTGCCAGCAGTTATGACCCCTCTGGAAACACCATATATTTT
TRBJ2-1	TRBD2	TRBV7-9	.	CASSRLALYNEQFF	TGTGCCAGCAGCCGACTAGCCCTCTACAATGAGCAGTTCTTC
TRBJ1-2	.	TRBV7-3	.	CASSLNPGTDGYTF	TGTGCCAGCAGCTTAAACCCAGGAACGGATGGCTACACCTTC
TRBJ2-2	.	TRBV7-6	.	CASSLASNTGELFF	TGTGCCAGCAGCTTAGCATCGAACACCGGGGAGCTGTTTTTT
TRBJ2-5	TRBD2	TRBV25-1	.	CASSEYLAGGETQYF	TGTGCCAGCAGTGAATACTTAGCGGGAGGAGAGACCCAGTACTTC
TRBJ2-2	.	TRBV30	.	CAWSTGSKTGELFF	TGTGCCTGGAGTACCGGATCAAAAACCGGGGAGCTGTTTTTT
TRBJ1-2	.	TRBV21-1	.	CASSKDRARVTYGYTF	TGTGCCAGCAGCAAAGACAGGGCCCGCGTCACTTATGGCTACACCTTC
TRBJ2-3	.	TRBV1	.	CTSGGGLTDTQYF	TGCACCAGCGGTGGGGGGCTCACAGATACGCAGTATTTT
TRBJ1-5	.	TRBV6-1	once	CASRYNQGNQPQHF	TGTGCCAGCAGGTACAACCAGGGTAATCAGCCCCAGCATTTT
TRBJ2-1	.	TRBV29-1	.	CSVLPPGSDYNEQFF	TGTAGCGTTCTCCCTCCCGGCAGCGATTACAATGAGCAGTTCTTC
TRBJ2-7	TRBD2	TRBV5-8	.	CASSLELAGAYEQYF	TGTGCCAGCAGCTTGGAACTAGCGGGGGCCTACGAGCAGTACTTC
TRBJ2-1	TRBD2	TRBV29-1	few	CSARGGAYNEQFF	TGCAGCGCTCGTGGGGGGGCCTACAATGAGCAGTTCTTC
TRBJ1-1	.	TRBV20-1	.	CSVTLRGQAFF	TGCAGCGTTACCTTGAGGGGCCAAGCTTTCTTT
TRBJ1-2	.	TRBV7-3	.	CASSQSSREDGYTF	TGTGCCAGCAGCCAATCCTCCCGGGAGGATGGCTACACCTTC
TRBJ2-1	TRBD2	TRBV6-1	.	CASSDELAGSYNEQFF	TGTGCCAGCAGTGACGAACTAGCGGGCTCCTACAATGAGCAGTTCTTC
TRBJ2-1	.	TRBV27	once	CASSLSPGGGEQFF	TGTGCCAGCAGTTTATCGCCCGGGGGCGGCGAGCAGTTCTTC
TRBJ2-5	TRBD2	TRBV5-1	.	CASNNPLAGGETQYF	TGCGCCAGCAACAACCCGCTAGCGGGGGGAGAGACCCAGTACTTC
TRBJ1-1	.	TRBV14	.	CASSQDSGNTEAFF	TGTGCCAGCAGCCAAGATTCAGGGAACACTGAAGCTTTCTTT
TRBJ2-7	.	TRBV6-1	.	CASSEGPSYEQYF	TGTGCCAGCAGTGAGGGACCCTCCTACGAGCAGTACTTC
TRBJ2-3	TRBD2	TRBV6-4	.	CASDNGGGPYKRTSTDTQYF	TGTGCCAGCGACAACGGGGGAGGGCCTTATAAGCGGACTAGCACAGATACGCAGTATTTT
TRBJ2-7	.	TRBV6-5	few	CASSYGTGPYEQYF	TGTGCCAGCAGTTACGGGACGGGGCCCTACGAGCAGTACTTC
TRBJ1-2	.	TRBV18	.	CASQFWDYGYTF	TGTGCCAGTCAATTCTGGGACTATGGCTACACCTTC
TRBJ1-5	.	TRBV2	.	CASNRALGNQPQHF	TGTGCCAGTAACAGGGCGTTGGGCAATCAGCCCCAGCATTTT
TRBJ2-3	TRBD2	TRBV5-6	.	CASSYWLAGADTQYF	TGTGCCAGCAGCTATTGGCTAGCGGGGGCCGATACGCAGTATTTT
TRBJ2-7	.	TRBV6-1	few	CASSEGFHPGTYEQYF	TGTGCCAGCAGTGAAGGGTTCCACCCGGGCACCTACGAGCAGTACTTC
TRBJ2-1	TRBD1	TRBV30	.	CAWSVRQGHEGTFF	TGTGCCTGGAGTGTACGACAGGGCCACGAGGGGACGTTCTTC
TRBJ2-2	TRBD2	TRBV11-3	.	CASSKREGGELFF	TGTGCCAGCAGCAAGCGGGAGGGCGGGGAGCTGTTTTTT
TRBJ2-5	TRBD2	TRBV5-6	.	CASSLLSGRALETQYF	TGTGCCAGCAGCTTGCTAAGCGGGAGGGCCTTGGAGACCCAGTACTTC
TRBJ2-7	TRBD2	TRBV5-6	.	CASSPRLAGPTYEQYF	TGTGCCAGCAGCCCCCGACTAGCGGGGCCCACCTACGAGCAGTACTTC
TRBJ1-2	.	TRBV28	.	CASSTAGGDYTF	TGTGCCAGCAGTACCGCAGGAGGGGACTACACCTTC
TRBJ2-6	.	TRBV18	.	CASSLPGANVLTF	TGTGCCAGCTCACTTCCTGGGGCCAACGTCCTGACTTTC
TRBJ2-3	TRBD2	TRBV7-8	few	CASSSDTIAGGGTDTQYF	TGTGCCAGCAGCTCCGACACTATAGCGGGAGGGGGCACAGATACGCAGTATTTT